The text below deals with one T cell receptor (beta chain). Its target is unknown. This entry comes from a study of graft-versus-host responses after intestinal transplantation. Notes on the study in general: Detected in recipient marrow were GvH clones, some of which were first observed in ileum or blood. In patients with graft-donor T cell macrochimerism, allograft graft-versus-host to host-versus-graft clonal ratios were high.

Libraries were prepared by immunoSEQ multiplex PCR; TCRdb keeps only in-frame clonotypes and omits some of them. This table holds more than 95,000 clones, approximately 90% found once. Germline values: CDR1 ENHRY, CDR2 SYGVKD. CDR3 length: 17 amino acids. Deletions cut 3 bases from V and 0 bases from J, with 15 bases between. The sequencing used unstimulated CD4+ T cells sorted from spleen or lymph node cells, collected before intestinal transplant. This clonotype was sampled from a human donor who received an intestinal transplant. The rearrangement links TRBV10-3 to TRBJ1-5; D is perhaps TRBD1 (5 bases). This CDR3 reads CAISDPTGGASNQPQHF. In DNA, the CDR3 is TGTGCCATCAGTGACCCCACCGGGGGTGCTAGCAATCAGCCCCAGCATTTT.